This passage covers 27 T cell receptor beta chains from one sample sequenced in a study of cytomegalovirus exposure and HLA in healthy donors. Use of 60 Vbeta and 13 Jbeta primers characterized the PCR. Method: immunoSEQ multiplex PCR; TCRdb's copy keeps in-frame clones and lacks some. The sample yields some 150,000 clones, about 80% seen once. Material: PBMCs. These receptors were collected from a man aged 25 to 40 in good health and CMV-seronegative.

The chain recombines TRBV27 with TRBJ1-3, with unresolved D. Per the germline V gene, CDR1 is MNHEY and CDR2 is SMNVEV (reference sequence). The CDR3 sequence is 14 residues long. V lost 5 bases, J lost 0 bases, and 8 bases lay in between. In nucleotides, the CDR3 is TGTGCCAGCAGTCTCCGGAGCTCTGGAAACACCATATATTTT. Encoded protein: CASSLRSSGNTIYF.

The J gene is TRBJ1-1, the V gene TRBV9, with D possibly matching TRBD1 (5 bases). V was pared by 2 bases and J by 1 base, with 6 bases between. CDR3 length equals 13 residues. Germline CDR1 reads SGDLS; CDR2 reads YYNGEE. As DNA, the CDR3 is TGTGCCAGCAGCGTGACAGCGAACACTGAAGCTTTCTTT. Encoded protein: CASSVTANTEAFF.

The chain employs TRBV6-5 and TRBJ2-5; 7 bases match TRBD1. The germline V gene has CDR1 MNHEY and CDR2 SVGAGI. V was clipped by 4 bases and J by 4 bases; unmatched bases: 9. The CDR3 is made up of 15 amino acids. CDR3: CASSSGQATLETQYF. In nucleotides, the CDR3 is TGTGCCAGCAGTTCCGGACAGGCGACTCTAGAGACCCAGTACTTC.

The V call is TRBV18, the J call TRBJ1-4, with 8 bases matching TRBD1. From germline, CDR1 is KGHSH and CDR2 LQKENI. The CDR3 runs to 17 residues. Trimming removed 2 bases from V and 8 bases from J; junction bases left unmatched: 13. CDR3 protein: CASSPAGGAIPNEKLFF. CDR3 nucleotides: TGTGCCAGCTCACCAGCAGGGGGCGCAATCCCAAACGAAAAACTGTTTTTT. Full variable domain (missing parts from reference TRBV18 and TRBJ1-4): NAGVMQNPRHLVRRRGQEARLRCSPMKGHSHVYWYRQLPEEGLKFMVYLQKENIIDESGMPKERFSAEFPKEGPSILRIQQVVRGDSAAYFCASSPAGGAIPNEKLFFGSGTQLSVL.

The V call is TRBV18, the J call TRBJ2-5; D call uncertain. V was clipped by 4 bases and J by 6 bases, with 6 bases between them. The CDR3 loop spans 11 amino acids. From germline, CDR1 is KGHSH and CDR2 LQKENI. The CDR3 sequence: CASSLDKTQYF. DNA for the CDR3: TGTGCCAGCTCACTTGACAAGACCCAGTACTTC.

CDR3 nucleotides: TGTGCCAGCAGCTTAAGTGGGGGCGCCTACGAGCAGTACTTC. It encodes CASSLSGGAYEQYF. The chain uses TRBV7-6 and TRBJ2-7, with D possibly being TRBD1 (6 bases). CDR1 SGHVS and CDR2 FNYEAQ come from the germline V gene. The length of the CDR3 is 14 residues. Trimming shortened V by 2 bases and J by 2 bases, and 10 bases separated the two germline ends.

The genes are TRBV28 and TRBJ2-1, with 10 bases matching TRBD2. V lost 7 bases, J lost 5 bases, and 11 bases stayed unmatched. Germline CDR1 is MDHEN and CDR2 is SYDVKM. The CDR3 sequence is 16 residues long. The DNA for the CDR3 is TGTGCCAGCACGGTGATGACTAGCGGGTGGAACAATGAGCAGTTCTTC. Residues: CASTVMTSGWNNEQFF.

The chain combines TRBV5-4 with TRBJ2-3; 11 nucleotides align to TRBD2. Germline trimming cut 4 bases from V and 0 bases from J; bases unmatched to any gene: 4. The germline V gene has CDR1 SGHNT and CDR2 YYREEE (reference sequence). The CDR3 has 16 residues. Here the CDR3 DNA reads TGTGCCAGCAGCCCCGCTAGCGGGGGGAGCACAGATACGCAGTATTTT. Protein sequence: CASSPASGGSTDTQYF.

The chain links TRBV7-2 to TRBJ1-2; no clear D gene. CDR3 length equals 16 residues. From germline, CDR1 is SGHTA and CDR2 FQGNSA. V lost 5 bases to trimming and J lost 4 bases, with 20 bases between them. The CDR3 DNA reads as TGTGCCAGCAGCCCCTCCGCGGCAGGCGGGGTCTATGGCTACACCTTC. Its protein product is CASSPSAAGGVYGYTF.

This chain uses TRBV11-2 with TRBJ2-1, with D uncertain. CDR3 length equals 13 residues. V was trimmed by 5 bases and J by 9 bases, leaving 14 bases between them. Looked up from germline, CDR1 is SGHAT and CDR2 is FQNNGV. The CDR3 nucleotides are TGTGCCAGCAGCCCCTCCGGGTTTGGTGAGCAGTTCTTC. Its translation is CASSPSGFGEQFF.

This chain links TRBV15 with TRBJ2-7; perhaps TRBD1 as D (6 bases). Germline V lookup: CDR1 LNHNV, CDR2 YYDKDF (reference sequence). The CDR3 has 15 residues. Trimming cost V 1 base and J 3 bases, with 13 bases left between them. The DNA for the CDR3 is TGTGCCACCAGCAGAGTGGCAGGGGAGAGCTACGAGCAGTACTTC. Encoded protein: CATSRVAGESYEQYF.

V is TRBV5-6 and J is TRBJ1-1, with a weak D call TRBD1 (5 bases). The ends were cut back, 0 bases at V and 4 bases at J, with 10 bases in the middle. The CDR3 contains 14 residues. Germline loops: CDR1 SGHDT, CDR2 YYEEEE. In DNA, the CDR3 is TGTGCCAGCAGCTTGGCAGGGATTAGCACTGAAGCTTTCTTT. Translating it yields CASSLAGISTEAFF.

CDR3 sequence: CASSYSLYSNQPQHF. The CDR3 DNA reads as TGTGCCAGCAGTTACTCACTCTATAGCAATCAGCCCCAGCATTTT. The rearrangement joins TRBV6-5 to TRBJ1-5, with D uncertain. Germline V gives CDR1 MNHEY, CDR2 SVGAGI. CDR3 length: 15 amino acids. Between the trimmed V and J ends, which lost 0 bases and 0 bases, there was a span of 6 bases.

V is TRBV6-6 and J is TRBJ2-5; TRBD2 matches 7 bases. The CDR3 sequence is 12 residues long. Germline CDR1 MNHNY, CDR2 SVGAGI (reference sequence). CDR3 nucleotides: TGTGCTTGTACGGGGGGAGGGGAGACCCAGTACTTC. Its translation is CACTGGGETQYF.

V and J are TRBV6-6 and TRBJ2-1; unclear D gene. Trimming shortened V by 6 bases and J by 10 bases, and 13 bases separated the two germline ends. The V gene's germline CDR1 is MNHNY and CDR2 SVGAGI (reference sequence). The CDR3 runs to 12 residues. This CDR3 reads CASSLQMGEQFF. In DNA form, the CDR3 reads TGTGCCAGCAGCCTACAAATGGGCGAGCAGTTCTTC.

This clone was found a few times. J is TRBJ1-1 and V is TRBV2; no definite D call. Trimming stripped 8 bases from V and 5 bases from J, with 18 bases between. The CDR3 length is 14 residues. Germline V gene data show CDR1 as SNHLY and CDR2 as FYNNEI. This chain's CDR3 is CASARVSGGTEAFF. CDR3 nucleotide sequence: TGTGCCAGCGCGAGGGTTAGCGGAGGGACTGAAGCTTTCTTT.

The chain couples TRBV9 to TRBJ2-3, with TRBD2 matching over 9 bases. The V segment lost 0 bases and the J segment 4 bases; nucleotides outside the gene matches: 0. The CDR3 is 14 amino acids. The germline V gene encodes CDR1 SGDLS and CDR2 YYNGEE. The CDR3 sequence: CASSVGGRADTQYF. Here the CDR3 DNA reads TGTGCCAGCAGCGTAGGCGGGAGGGCAGATACGCAGTATTTT.

The chain couples TRBV7-9 to TRBJ1-4, with 9 bases that match TRBD1. Germline loops: CDR1 SEHNR, CDR2 FQNEAQ (reference sequence). This CDR3 region has 13 residues. Trimming at V came to 6 bases and at J to 7 bases, leaving 3 bases not matched to a gene. This chain's CDR3 is CASRRGQGEKLFF. CDR3 nucleotides: TGTGCCAGCAGACGGGGACAGGGTGAAAAACTGTTTTTT.

This chain joins TRBV7-8 and TRBJ2-1; 8 bases line up with TRBD1. V shed 2 bases and J 7 bases; nucleotides not matched to a gene: 7. The germline CDR1 and CDR2 sequences are SGHVS and FQNEAQ. The CDR3 loop spans 15 amino acids. In DNA, the CDR3 is TGTGCCAGCAGCTTACAGGGGGCTAGGGGTAATGAGCAGTTCTTC. It codes for CASSLQGARGNEQFF. Full variable domain (missing parts from reference TRBV7-8 and TRBJ2-1): GAGVSQSPRYKVAKRGQDVALRCDPISGHVSLFWYQQALGQGPEFLTYFQNEAQLDKSGLPSDRFFAERPEGSVSTLKIQRTQQEDSAVYLCASSLQGARGNEQFFGPGTRLTVL.

This chain uses TRBV7-2 with TRBJ2-3; 11 bases are shared with TRBD2. The CDR3 runs 16 residues. V was pared by 2 bases and J by 4 bases, with 5 bases of the junction left unmatched. Germline values: CDR1 SGHTA, CDR2 FQGNSA. The CDR3, as DNA: TGTGCCAGCAGCTTATCTCCTAGCGGGAGGCCAGATACGCAGTATTTT. Its translation: CASSLSPSGRPDTQYF.

The J gene is TRBJ2-7, the V gene TRBV19; 8 bases are shared with TRBD1. The germline V gene has CDR1 LNHDA and CDR2 SQIVND (reference sequence). Trimming took 5 bases from V and 1 from J; bases not matched to a gene: 10. The CDR3 runs 16 residues. This CDR3 reads CASSGFDRGYSYEQYF. CDR3 nucleotide sequence: TGTGCCAGTAGTGGGTTCGACAGGGGCTATTCCTACGAGCAGTACTTC.

The DNA of the CDR3 is TGTGCCAGCAGCAAAAGAGTAAGTATACAGGGGGTGAACACTGAAGCTTTCTTT. It is translated as CASSKRVSIQGVNTEAFF. V usage is TRBV21-1 and J usage is TRBJ1-1; the table's TRBD1 call for D was not verified on the DNA. TRBV21-1 corresponds to a pseudogene. This CDR3 is 18 amino acids long.

The chain couples TRBV6-1 to TRBJ2-5, with TRBD1 matching over 8 bases. Unmatched junction bases numbered 9, after V lost 5 bases and J lost 4 bases. The CDR3 contains 15 residues. The germline V gene has CDR1 MNHNS and CDR2 SASEGT. As DNA, the CDR3 is TGTGCCAGCAGTTTCAGGGGGCAAGTTCTAGAGACCCAGTACTTC. Translation: CASSFRGQVLETQYF.

V usage is TRBV25-1 and J usage is TRBJ2-1; D is unclear. Between the trimmed V and J ends, which lost 3 bases and 8 bases, there was a span of 20 bases. CDR3 size: 16 residues. Germline CDR1 reads MGHDK; CDR2 reads SYGVNS. In DNA form, the CDR3 reads TGTGCCAGCAGTGATCCCTCCCGATCCACGGTCGATGAGCAGTTCTTC. Protein: CASSDPSRSTVDEQFF.

This chain joins TRBV28 and TRBJ1-5; 7 bases align to TRBD1. The CDR3 is made up of 16 amino acids. V lost 3 bases to trimming and J lost 4 bases; unmatched junction nucleotides: 9. Germline V gene sequence: CDR1 MDHEN, CDR2 SYDVKM. DNA of the CDR3: TGTGCCAGCAGTTTTGTCCCAGGGGGAGAAAATCAGCCCCAGCATTTT. This sequence encodes CASSFVPGGENQPQHF.

The genes are TRBV2 and TRBJ2-3; 8 bases align to TRBD2. After removal of 4 bases from V and 4 bases from J, the junction contained 7 bases not matched to a gene. Germline CDR1 reads SNHLY; CDR2 reads FYNNEI. This CDR3 comprises 15 residues. The CDR3 spells CASSAMRGAPDTQYF. For the CDR3, the DNA is TGTGCCAGCAGTGCGATGCGGGGGGCCCCAGATACGCAGTATTTT.

This rearrangement joins TRBV27 to TRBJ1-5; the D is unclear. The germline V gene encodes CDR1 MNHEY and CDR2 SMNVEV (reference sequence). Between the trimmed V and J ends, which lost 4 bases and 5 bases, there was a span of 9 bases. The CDR3 sequence is 13 residues long. In nucleotides, the CDR3 is TGTGCCAGCAGTTACCGGTTTCATCAGCCCCAGCATTTT. It is translated as CASSYRFHQPQHF.